Below are 2 T cell receptor beta chains sequenced from a single sample in a study of cytomegalovirus exposure and HLA in healthy donors. 13 Jbeta primers and 60 Vbeta primers were used for the PCR. Profiling relied on immunoSEQ multiplex PCR, and the TCRdb table lists in-frame clones only, not all of them. The sample contains about 190,000 clones, 70% to 90% of which appear only once. The sequencing input was PBMCs. These receptor sequences come from a woman aged 25 to 39 in good health and CMV-seronegative.

V and J are TRBV5-6 and TRBJ2-3; TRBD2 matches 7 bases. CDR3 length: 14 amino acids. CDR1 and CDR2 (germline): SGHDT, YYEEEE. V lost 5 bases and J lost 2; bases outside the gene matches: 5. CDR3 loop: CASRTGLFTDTQYF. The CDR3 DNA follows: TGTGCCAGCAGAACGGGACTATTCACAGATACGCAGTATTTT.

This sequence joins TRBV9 and TRBJ2-7; 8 bases map to TRBD2. CDR1 and CDR2 from the germline V gene are SGDLS and YYNGEE. This CDR3 contains 16 residues. With V trimmed by 0 bases and J by 2 bases, 7 bases remained unmatched. The CDR3 nucleotides are TGTGCCAGCAGCGTAGCTCTAGGCGGGGGGACCTACGAGCAGTACTTC. Translated, it gives CASSVALGGGTYEQYF. The full variable domain, with the rest looked up from reference TRBV9 and TRBJ2-7, is DSGVTQTPKHLITATGQRVTLRCSPRSGDLSVYWYQQSLDQGLQFLIQYYNGEERAKGNILERFSAQQFPDLHSELNLSSLELGDSALYFCASSVALGGGTYEQYFGPGTRLTVT.